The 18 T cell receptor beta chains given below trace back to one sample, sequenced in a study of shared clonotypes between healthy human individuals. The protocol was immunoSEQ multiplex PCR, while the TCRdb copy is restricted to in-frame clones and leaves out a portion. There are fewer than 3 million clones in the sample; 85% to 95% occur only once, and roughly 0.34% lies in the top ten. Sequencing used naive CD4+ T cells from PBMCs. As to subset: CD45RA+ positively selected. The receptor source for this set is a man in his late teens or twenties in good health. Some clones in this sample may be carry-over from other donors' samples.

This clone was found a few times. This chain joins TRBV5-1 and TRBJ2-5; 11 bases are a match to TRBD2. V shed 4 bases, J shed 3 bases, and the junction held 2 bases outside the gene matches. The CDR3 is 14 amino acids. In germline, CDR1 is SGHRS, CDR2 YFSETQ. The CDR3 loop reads CASSPGLAEETQYF. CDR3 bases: TGCGCCAGCAGCCCGGGACTAGCGGAAGAGACCCAGTACTTC. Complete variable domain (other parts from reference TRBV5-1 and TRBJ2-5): KAGVTQTPRYLIKTRGQQVTLSCSPISGHRSVSWYQQTPGQGLQFLFEYFSETQRNKGNFPGRFSGRQFSNSRSEMNVSTLELGDSALYLCASSPGLAEETQYFGPGTRLLVL.

The CDR3 coding sequence is TGTGCCAGCAGCCAAGGGGGGTTCTATGGCTACACCTTC. Its protein product is CASSQGGFYGYTF. The V and J genes are TRBV7-9 and TRBJ1-2; D might be TRBD1 (6 bases). Deletions cut 5 bases from V and 4 bases from J, with 11 bases between. Germline loops: CDR1 SEHNR, CDR2 FQNEAQ (reference sequence). The CDR3 spans 13 residues.

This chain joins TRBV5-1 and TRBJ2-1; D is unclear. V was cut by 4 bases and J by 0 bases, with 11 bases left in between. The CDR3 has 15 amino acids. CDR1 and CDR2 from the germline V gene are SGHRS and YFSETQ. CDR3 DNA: TGCGCCAGCAGCCGGGCGGACCCCTCCTACAATGAGCAGTTCTTC. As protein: CASSRADPSYNEQFF. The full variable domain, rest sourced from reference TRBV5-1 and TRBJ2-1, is KAGVTQTPRYLIKTRGQQVTLSCSPISGHRSVSWYQQTPGQGLQFLFEYFSETQRNKGNFPGRFSGRQFSNSRSEMNVSTLELGDSALYLCASSRADPSYNEQFFGPGTRLTVL.

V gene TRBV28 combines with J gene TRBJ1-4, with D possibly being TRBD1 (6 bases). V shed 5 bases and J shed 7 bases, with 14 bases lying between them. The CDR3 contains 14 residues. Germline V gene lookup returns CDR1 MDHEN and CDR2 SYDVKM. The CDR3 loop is CASSQGGGIEKLFF. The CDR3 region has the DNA TGTGCCAGCAGTCAGGGAGGGGGAATTGAAAAACTGTTTTTT.

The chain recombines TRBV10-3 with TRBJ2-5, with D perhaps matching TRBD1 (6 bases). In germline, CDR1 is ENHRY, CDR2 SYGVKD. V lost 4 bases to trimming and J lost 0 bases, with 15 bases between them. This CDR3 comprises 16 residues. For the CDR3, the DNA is TGTGCCATCAGTGCAGGGGCATCTTCGTACCAAGAGACCCAGTACTTC. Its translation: CAISAGASSYQETQYF.

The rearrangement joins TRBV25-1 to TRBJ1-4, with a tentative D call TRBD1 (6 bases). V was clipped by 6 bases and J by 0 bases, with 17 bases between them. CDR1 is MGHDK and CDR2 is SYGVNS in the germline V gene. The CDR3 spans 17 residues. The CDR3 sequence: CASRGDFRDTTNEKLFF. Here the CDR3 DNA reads TGTGCCAGCAGGGGGGATTTTCGGGACACAACTAATGAAAAACTGTTTTTT.

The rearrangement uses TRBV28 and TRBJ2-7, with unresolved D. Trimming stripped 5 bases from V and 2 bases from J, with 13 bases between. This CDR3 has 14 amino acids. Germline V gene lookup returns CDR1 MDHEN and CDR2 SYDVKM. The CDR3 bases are TGTGCCAGCAGTCCTCTGGGCCGAGCCTACGAGCAGTACTTC. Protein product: CASSPLGRAYEQYF.

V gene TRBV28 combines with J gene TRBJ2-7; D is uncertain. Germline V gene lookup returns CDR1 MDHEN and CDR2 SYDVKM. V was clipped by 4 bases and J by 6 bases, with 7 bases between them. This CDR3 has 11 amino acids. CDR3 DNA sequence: TGTGCCAGCAGTTACTACTTCGAGCAGTACTTC. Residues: CASSYYFEQYF.

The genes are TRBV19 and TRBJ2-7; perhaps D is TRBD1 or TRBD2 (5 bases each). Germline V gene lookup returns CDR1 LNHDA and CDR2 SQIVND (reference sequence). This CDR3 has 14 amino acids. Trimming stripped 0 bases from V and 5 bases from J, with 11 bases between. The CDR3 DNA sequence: TGTGCCAGTAGTATAGACCGAGGGGACGACGAGCAGTACTTC. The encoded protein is CASSIDRGDDEQYF.

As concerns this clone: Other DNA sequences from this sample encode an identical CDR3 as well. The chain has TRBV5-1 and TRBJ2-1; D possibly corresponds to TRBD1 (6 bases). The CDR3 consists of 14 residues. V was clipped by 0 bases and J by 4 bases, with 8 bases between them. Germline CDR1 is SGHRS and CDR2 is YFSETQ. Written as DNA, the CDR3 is TGCGCCAGCAGCTTGGGTACAGGGTACAATGAGCAGTTCTTC. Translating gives CASSLGTGYNEQFF.

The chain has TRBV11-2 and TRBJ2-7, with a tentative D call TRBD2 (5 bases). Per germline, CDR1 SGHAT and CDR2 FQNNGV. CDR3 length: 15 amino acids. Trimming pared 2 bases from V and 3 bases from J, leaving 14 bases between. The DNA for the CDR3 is TGTGCCAGCAGCTTAAGGTTTGAGGGTAACTACGAGCAGTACTTC. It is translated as CASSLRFEGNYEQYF.

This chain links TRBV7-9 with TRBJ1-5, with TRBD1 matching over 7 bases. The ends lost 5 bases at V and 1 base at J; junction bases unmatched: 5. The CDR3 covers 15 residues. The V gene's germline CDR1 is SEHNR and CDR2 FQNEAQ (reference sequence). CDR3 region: CASSVGTASNQPQHF. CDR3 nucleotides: TGTGCCAGCAGCGTGGGGACAGCAAGCAATCAGCCCCAGCATTTT.

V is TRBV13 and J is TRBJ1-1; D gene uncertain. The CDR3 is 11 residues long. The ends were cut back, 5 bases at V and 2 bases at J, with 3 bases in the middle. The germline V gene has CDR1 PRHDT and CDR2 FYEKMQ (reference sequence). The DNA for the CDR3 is TGTGCCAGCAGCATAAACACTGAAGCTTTCTTT. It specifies CASSINTEAFF.

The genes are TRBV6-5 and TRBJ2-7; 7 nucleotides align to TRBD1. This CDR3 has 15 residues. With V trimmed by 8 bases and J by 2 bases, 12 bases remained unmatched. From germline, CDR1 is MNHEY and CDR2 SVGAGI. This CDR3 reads CASGDSDRTPYEQYF. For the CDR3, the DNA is TGTGCCAGCGGCGATTCGGACAGGACCCCCTACGAGCAGTACTTC.

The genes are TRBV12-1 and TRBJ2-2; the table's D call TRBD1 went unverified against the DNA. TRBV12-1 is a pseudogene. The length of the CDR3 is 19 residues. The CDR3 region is CASSTNLGLTGVDTGELFF. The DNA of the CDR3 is TGTGCCAGCAGCACTAATTTAGGCCTCACAGGGGTTGACACCGGGGAGCTGTTTTTT.

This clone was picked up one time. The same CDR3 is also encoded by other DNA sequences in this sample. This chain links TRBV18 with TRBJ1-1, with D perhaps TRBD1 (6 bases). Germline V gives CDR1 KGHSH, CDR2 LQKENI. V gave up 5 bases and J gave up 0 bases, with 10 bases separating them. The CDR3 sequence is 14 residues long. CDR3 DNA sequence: TGTGCCAGCTCATCGGGACAACTGAACACTGAAGCTTTCTTT. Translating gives CASSSGQLNTEAFF. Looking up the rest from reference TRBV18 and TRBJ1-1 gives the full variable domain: NAGVMQNPRHLVRRRGQEARLRCSPMKGHSHVYWYRQLPEEGLKFMVYLQKENIIDESGMPKERFSAEFPKEGPSILRIQQVVRGDSAAYFCASSSGQLNTEAFFGQGTRLTVV.

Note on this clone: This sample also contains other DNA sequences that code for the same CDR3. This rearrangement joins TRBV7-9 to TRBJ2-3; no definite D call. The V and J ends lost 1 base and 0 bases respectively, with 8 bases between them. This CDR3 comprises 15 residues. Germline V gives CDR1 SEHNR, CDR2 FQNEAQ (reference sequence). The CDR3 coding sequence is TGTGCCAGCAGCTTAGGGCGGTATAGCACAGATACGCAGTATTTT. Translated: CASSLGRYSTDTQYF. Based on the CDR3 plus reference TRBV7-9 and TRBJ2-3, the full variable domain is DTGVSQNPRHKITKRGQNVTFRCDPISEHNRLYWYRQTLGQGPEFLTYFQNEAQLEKSRLLSDRFSAERPKGSFSTLEIQRTEQGDSAMYLCASSLGRYSTDTQYFGPGTRLTVL.

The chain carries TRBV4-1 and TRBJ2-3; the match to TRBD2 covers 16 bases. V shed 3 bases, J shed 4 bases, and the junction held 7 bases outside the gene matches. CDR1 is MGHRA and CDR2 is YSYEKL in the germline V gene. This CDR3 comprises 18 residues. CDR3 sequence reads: CASSHAPGLAGGSDTQYF. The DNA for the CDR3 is TGCGCCAGCAGCCATGCCCCGGGACTAGCGGGAGGGTCAGATACGCAGTATTTT.